In this sample, the clone carrying this TCR beta chain turned up a few times. Antigen unknown. The data derive from a study of beta chain features in type 1 diabetes. Study conclusions and caveats: Moderate but significant shortening of TCRB CDR3s was recorded in all four CD4+ subsets from Type 1 diabetes patients.

The authors reverse transcribed all of the isolated RNA, so sequencing captured expressed TCRB transcripts. Some clones are missing from TCRdb's copy, which holds only in-frame ones; the method was immunoSEQ multiplex PCR. The sample carries 500,000 to 650,000 clones, roughly 12% recorded once. Source material: naive CD4+ T cells from blood. The sequence derives from a man aged 30-40 years with type 1 diabetes.

CDR3 DNA sequence: TGTGCCAGCAGCCAAGATCGGCTAGCGGGGGGTCGCTCCTACGAGCAGTACTTC. It encodes CASSQDRLAGGRSYEQYF. This rearrangement joins TRBV14 to TRBJ2-7, with 11 bases that match TRBD2. The CDR3 loop spans 18 amino acids. CDR1 is SGHDN, CDR2 FVKESK, per germline. V trimming: 0 bases; J trimming: 0 bases; junction bases outside the gene matches: 7.